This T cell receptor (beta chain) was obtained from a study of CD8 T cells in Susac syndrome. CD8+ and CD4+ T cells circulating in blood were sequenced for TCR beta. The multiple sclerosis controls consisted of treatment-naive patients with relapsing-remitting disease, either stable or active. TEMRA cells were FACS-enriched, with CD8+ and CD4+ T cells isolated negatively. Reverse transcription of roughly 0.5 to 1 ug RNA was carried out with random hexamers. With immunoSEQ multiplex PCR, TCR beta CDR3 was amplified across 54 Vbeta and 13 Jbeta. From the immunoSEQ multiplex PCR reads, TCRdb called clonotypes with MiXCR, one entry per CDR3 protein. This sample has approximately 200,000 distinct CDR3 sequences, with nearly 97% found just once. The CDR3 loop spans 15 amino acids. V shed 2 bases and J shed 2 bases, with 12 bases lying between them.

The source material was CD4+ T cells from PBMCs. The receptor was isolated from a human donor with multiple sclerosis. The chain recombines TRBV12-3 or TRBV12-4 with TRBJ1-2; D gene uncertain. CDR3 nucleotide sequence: TGTGCCAGCAGTTTAAGTTCGTCGGAAAACTATGGCTACACCTTC. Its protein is CASSLSSSENYGYTF.